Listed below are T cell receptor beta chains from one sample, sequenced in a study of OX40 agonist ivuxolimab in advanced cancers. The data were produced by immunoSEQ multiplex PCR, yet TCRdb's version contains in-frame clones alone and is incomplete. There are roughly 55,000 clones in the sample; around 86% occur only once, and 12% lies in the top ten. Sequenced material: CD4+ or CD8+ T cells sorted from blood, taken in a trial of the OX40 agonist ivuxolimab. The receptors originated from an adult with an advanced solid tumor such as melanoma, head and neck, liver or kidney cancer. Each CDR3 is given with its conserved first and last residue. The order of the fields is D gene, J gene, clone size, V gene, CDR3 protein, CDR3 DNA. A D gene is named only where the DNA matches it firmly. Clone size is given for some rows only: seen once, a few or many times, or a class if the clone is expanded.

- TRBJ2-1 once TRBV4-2 CASSQDVGAYNEQFF TGTGCCAGCAGCCAAGATGTGGGGGCCTACAATGAGCAGTTCTTC
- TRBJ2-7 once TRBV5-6 CASSLGGENSYEQYF TGTGCCAGCAGCTTGGGTGGGGAGAACTCCTACGAGCAGTACTTC
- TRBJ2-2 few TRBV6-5 CASSLGDVNTGELFF TGTGCCAGCAGTTTGGGGGACGTGAACACCGGGGAGCTGTTTTTT
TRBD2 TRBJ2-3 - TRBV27 CASSSRGYTDTQYF TGTGCCAGCAGTTCGCGGGGGTACACAGATACGCAGTATTTT
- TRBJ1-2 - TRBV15 CATSRVPAAGYTF TGTGCCACCAGCAGAGTACCCGCTGCGGGCTACACCTTC
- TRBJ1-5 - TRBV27 CASSLVGGNQPQHF TGTGCCAGCAGTTTAGTAGGGGGCAATCAGCCCCAGCATTTT
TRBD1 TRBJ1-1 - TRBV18 CASSPLDRPLVAFF TGTGCCAGCTCACCCCTGGACAGGCCGCTCGTAGCTTTCTTT
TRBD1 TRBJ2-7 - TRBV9 CASSDRDRMDEQYF TGTGCCAGCAGCGACAGGGACAGGATGGACGAGCAGTACTTC
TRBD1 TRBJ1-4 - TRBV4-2 CASSDQQGATNEKLFF TGTGCCAGCAGCGACCAACAGGGGGCGACTAATGAAAAACTGTTTTTT
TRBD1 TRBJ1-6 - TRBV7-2 CASSLVPGQGVSYNSPLHF TGTGCCAGCAGCTTAGTACCGGGACAGGGGGTCTCCTATAATTCACCCCTCCACTTT
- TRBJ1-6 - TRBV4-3 CASSQDRGGRNSPLHF TGCGCCAGCAGCCAAGATCGGGGGGGAAGGAATTCACCCCTCCACTTT
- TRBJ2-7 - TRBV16 CASSLTVSYEQYF TGTGCCAGCAGCCTAACAGTCTCCTACGAGCAGTACTTC
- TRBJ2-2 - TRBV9 CASSVVPGELFF TGTGCCAGCAGCGTAGTTCCCGGGGAGCTGTTTTTT
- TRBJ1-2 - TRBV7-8 CASSPSQGGGEGYTF TGTGCCAGCAGCCCCTCCCAAGGTGGCGGGGAAGGCTACACCTTC
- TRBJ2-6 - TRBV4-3 CASRSGPSGANVLTF TGCGCCAGCCGATCAGGGCCGTCTGGGGCCAACGTCCTGACTTTC
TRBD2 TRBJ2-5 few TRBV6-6 CASSYTTGGSETQYF TGTGCCAGCAGTTACACGACCGGGGGGTCGGAGACCCAGTACTTC
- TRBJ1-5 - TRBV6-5 CASSYSETSNQPQHF TGTGCCAGCAGTTACTCAGAGACTAGCAATCAGCCCCAGCATTTT
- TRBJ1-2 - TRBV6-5 CASSYSGQGNGYTF TGTGCCAGCAGTTACTCGGGCCAGGGGAATGGCTACACCTTC
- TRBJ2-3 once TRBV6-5 CASTSTDTQYF TGTGCCAGCACGAGCACAGATACGCAGTATTTT
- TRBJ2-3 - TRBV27 CASSLLGGSSTDTQYF TGTGCCAGCAGTTTATTGGGGGGATCTAGCACAGATACGCAGTATTTT
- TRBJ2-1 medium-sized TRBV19 CASSLRDGSNEQFF TGTGCCAGTAGTCTCCGGGACGGGTCGAATGAGCAGTTCTTC
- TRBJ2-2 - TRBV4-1 CASSPRTDPTGELFF TGCGCCAGCAGCCCGCGGACAGACCCCACCGGGGAGCTGTTTTTT
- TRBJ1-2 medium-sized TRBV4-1 CASSQERRTGQGKVYGYTF TGCGCCAGCAGCCAAGAGAGGAGAACGGGCCAGGGGAAAGTCTATGGCTACACCTTC
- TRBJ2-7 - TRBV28 CASSPLAGAYEQYF TGTGCCAGCAGTCCTCTAGCAGGGGCCTACGAGCAGTACTTC
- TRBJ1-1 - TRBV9 CASSSPGTAHTEAFF TGTGCCAGCAGCTCCCCCGGGACCGCTCACACTGAAGCTTTCTTT
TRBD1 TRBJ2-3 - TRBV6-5 CASSTDRDADTQYF TGTGCCAGCAGTACGGACAGGGACGCAGATACGCAGTATTTT
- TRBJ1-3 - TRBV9 CASSVNGNTIYF TGTGCCAGCAGCGTAAATGGAAACACCATATATTTT
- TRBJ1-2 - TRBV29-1 CSVEPELGGYTF TGCAGCGTTGAACCGGAATTAGGAGGCTACACCTTC
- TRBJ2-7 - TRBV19 CASSPTGPLGEYF TGTGCCAGTAGTCCTACCGGGCCCTTGGGGGAGTACTTC
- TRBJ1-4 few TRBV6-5 CASSSWGPNEKLFF TGTGCCAGCAGTTCTTGGGGTCCTAATGAAAAACTGTTTTTT
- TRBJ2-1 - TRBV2 CASSPWDNEQFF TGTGCCAGCAGCCCTTGGGACAATGAGCAGTTCTTC
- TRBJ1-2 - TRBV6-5 CASSSSDYGYTF TGTGCCAGCAGTTCCTCGGATTATGGCTACACCTTC
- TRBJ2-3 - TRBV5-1 CASSGRGARTDTQYF TGCGCCAGCAGCGGGAGGGGGGCCCGCACAGATACGCAGTATTTT
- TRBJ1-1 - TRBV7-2 CASSPGTTRGAFF TGTGCCAGCAGCCCCGGGACAACTCGGGGGGCTTTCTTT
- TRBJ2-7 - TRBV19 CASHSPGQSSYEQYF TGTGCCAGTCACTCCCCCGGACAGAGCTCCTACGAGCAGTACTTC
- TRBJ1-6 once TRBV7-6 CASSLAKRANSPLHF TGTGCCAGCAGCTTAGCGAAGAGGGCAAATTCACCCCTCCACTTT
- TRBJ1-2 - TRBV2 CASSAVYGYTF TGTGCCAGCAGTGCGGTCTATGGCTACACCTTC
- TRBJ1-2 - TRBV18 CASSPPADLYGYTF TGTGCCAGCTCACCACCGGCAGACCTATATGGCTACACCTTC
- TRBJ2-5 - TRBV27 CASSPPLNRGWKTQYF TGTGCCAGCAGTCCACCTCTTAATAGGGGCTGGAAGACCCAGTACTTC
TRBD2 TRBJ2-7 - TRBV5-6 CASSLAGGGFLYEQYF TGTGCCAGCAGCTTGGCCGGGGGGGGGTTCCTCTACGAGCAGTACTTC
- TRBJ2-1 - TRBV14 CASSQDVIYNEQFF TGTGCCAGCAGCCAAGATGTAATTTACAATGAGCAGTTCTTC
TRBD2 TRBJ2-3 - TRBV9 CASSVVASGGVDTQYF TGTGCCAGCAGCGTAGTGGCTAGCGGGGGTGTAGATACGCAGTATTTT
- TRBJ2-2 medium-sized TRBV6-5 CASSYEGGTGELFF TGTGCCAGCAGTTACGAAGGGGGCACCGGGGAGCTGTTTTTT
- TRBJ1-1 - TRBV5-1 CASRERQTILNTEAFF TGCGCCAGCAGAGAACGACAGACAATATTGAACACTGAAGCTTTCTTT
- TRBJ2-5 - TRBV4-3 CASSQFQGKIQETQYF TGCGCCAGCAGCCAATTCCAGGGAAAAATTCAAGAGACCCAGTACTTC
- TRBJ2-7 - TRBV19 CASSPRATFYEQYF TGTGCCAGTAGTCCGCGGGCCACCTTCTACGAGCAGTACTTC
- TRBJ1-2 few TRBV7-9 CASSLADDGYGYTF TGTGCCAGCAGCTTAGCGGATGACGGCTATGGCTACACCTTC
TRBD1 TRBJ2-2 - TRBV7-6 CASSLGTRQGTTGELFF TGTGCCAGCAGCTTAGGGACTCGACAGGGAACCACCGGGGAGCTGTTTTTT
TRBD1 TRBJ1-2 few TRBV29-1 CSAPGQGEGYTF TGCAGCGCACCGGGACAGGGGGAAGGCTACACCTTC
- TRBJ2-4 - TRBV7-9 CASSVRVGKNIQYF TGTGCCAGCAGCGTAAGGGTCGGTAAAAACATTCAGTACTTC
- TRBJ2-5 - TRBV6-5 CASSYTSSQETQYF TGTGCCAGCAGTTACACGTCAAGCCAAGAGACCCAGTACTTC
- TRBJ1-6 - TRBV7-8 CASSLESSYNSPLHF TGTGCCAGCAGCTTAGAGAGCTCCTATAATTCACCCCTCCACTTT
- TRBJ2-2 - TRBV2 CAILRRALNTGELFF TGTGCCATCCTCCGGCGTGCCCTAAACACCGGGGAGCTGTTTTTT
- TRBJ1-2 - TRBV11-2 CASSLNIRSYGYTF TGTGCCAGCAGCTTAAATATAAGAAGCTATGGCTACACCTTC
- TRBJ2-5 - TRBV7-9 CASSLAMGGQETQYF TGTGCCAGCAGCCTTGCAATGGGGGGTCAAGAGACCCAGTACTTC
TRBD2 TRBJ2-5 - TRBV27 CASSPGTSATQETQYF TGTGCCAGCAGTCCCGGGACTAGCGCCACCCAAGAGACCCAGTACTTC
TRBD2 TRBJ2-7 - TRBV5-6 CASSSQGAGFAYEQYF TGTGCCAGCAGCTCTCAAGGAGCGGGGTTTGCCTACGAGCAGTACTTC